The rows below give T cell receptor beta chains drawn from one sample of a study of cytomegalovirus exposure and HLA in healthy donors. Produced via immunoSEQ multiplex PCR; TCRdb's table is partial and in-frame only. The sample shows fewer than 60,000 clones, roughly 80% of them seen only once. The sequencing sample was made of PBMCs. Receptors were obtained from a woman aged 40 to 55 in good health and CMV-seropositive. CDR3s include the opening cysteine and the closing phenylalanine or tryptophan. The D gene is left open where the match is weak. The size entry is marked missing in some rows and otherwise reads once, few, many or a size class.

D,V,length,size,J,DNA,CDR3
-,TRBV28,14,-,TRBJ2-6,TGTGCCAGCAAGGTCCAGGTAGGGGCCAACGTCCTGACTTTC,CASKVQVGANVLTF
TRBD2,TRBV6-6,16,-,TRBJ2-3,TGTGCCAGCAGTTACCTGCTAGCGGGGAGCACAGATACGCAGTATTTT,CASSYLLAGSTDTQYF
TRBD1,TRBV6-1,17,-,TRBJ1-5,TGTGCCAGCAGTGAATGGGGGACAGGGTTTAGCAATCAGCCCCAGCATTTT,CASSEWGTGFSNQPQHF
-,TRBV18,14,-,TRBJ1-4,TGTGCCAGCTCACCCCCGGGACACAATGAAAAACTGTTTTTT,CASSPPGHNEKLFF
TRBD1,TRBV28,14,-,TRBJ1-6,TGTGCCAGCAGTTCGACAGGGGACAATTCACCCCTCCACTTT,CASSSTGDNSPLHF
TRBD1,TRBV19,16,once,TRBJ1-4,TGTGCCAGTAGTATAGATCGGACAGGGAGCAATGAAAAACTGTTTTTT,CASSIDRTGSNEKLFF
-,TRBV4-2,16,-,TRBJ1-2,TGTGCCAGCAGCCAAGAAGTCGGGTCAGGGTCATATGGCTACACCTTC,CASSQEVGSGSYGYTF
TRBD2,TRBV2,15,-,TRBJ2-1,TGTGCCAGCAGCGGGGGGTGGGGCTCCTACAATGAGCAGTTCTTC,CASSGGWGSYNEQFF
TRBD2,TRBV5-4,15,-,TRBJ2-1,TGTGCCAGCAGCTTGGGGCGGGGGGTATACAATGAGCAGTTCTTC,CASSLGRGVYNEQFF
-,TRBV5-1,16,-,TRBJ2-5,TGCGCCAGCAGCTTGGAATATCCGGCGGCGGGGGAGACCCAGTACTTC,CASSLEYPAAGETQYF
TRBD2,TRBV20-1,11,-,TRBJ2-7,TGCAGTGCAACTCTAGCGGGGGAGCAGTACTTC,CSATLAGEQYF
-,TRBV7-9,14,-,TRBJ2-7,TGTGCCAGCAGCTTATCTCAGAACTCCTACGAGCAGTACTTC,CASSLSQNSYEQYF
TRBD1,TRBV6-5,13,-,TRBJ1-1,TGTGCCAGCGAGGGACAGGTGAACACTGAAGCTTTCTTT,CASEGQVNTEAFF
-,TRBV21-1,15,once,TRBJ1-2,TGTGCCAGCACCATACCACAGAAATTTCGTCATGGCTACACCTTC,CASTIPQKFRHGYTF